The 30 T cell receptor beta chains below come from one sample, sequenced in a study of T cell responses to AZD1222 COVID-19 vaccine. TCRdb's copy holds only in-frame clones and misses some; the assay was immunoSEQ multiplex PCR. The sample lists under 150,000 clones, approximately 92% occurring once. Sequences were derived from peripheral blood, sampled on day 0 of AZD1222 vaccination. Source of these receptors: an adult in good health.

The V call is TRBV4-2, the J call TRBJ2-1; D gene ambiguous. The CDR3 consists of 13 residues. Trimming pared 0 bases from V and 6 bases from J, leaving 6 bases between. The germline gives CDR1 LGHNA, CDR2 YNFKEQ. Written as DNA, the CDR3 is TGTGCCAGCAGCCAAGATATATCCAATGAGCAGTTCTTC. Translation: CASSQDISNEQFF.

The V call is TRBV10-3, the J call TRBJ1-2; D call uncertain. In germline, CDR1 is ENHRY, CDR2 SYGVKD. V lost 7 bases and J 6 bases, leaving 21 bases between the germline ends. The length of the CDR3 is 15 residues. The CDR3 bases are TGTGCCATCACCAACTCCGCCCCGGACCGGAATGGCTACACCTTC. The encoded protein is CAITNSAPDRNGYTF.

V gene TRBV9 combines with J gene TRBJ1-2, with D maybe TRBD1 (5 bases). There are 13 residues in the CDR3. In germline, CDR1 is SGDLS, CDR2 YYNGEE. V dropped 4 bases and J dropped 8 bases, with 15 bases sitting between them. This chain's CDR3 is CASSSPGRGGYTF. CDR3 coding DNA: TGTGCCAGCAGCTCGCCAGGCCGGGGGGGCTACACCTTC. The whole variable domain, remainder taken from reference TRBV9 and TRBJ1-2, is DSGVTQTPKHLITATGQRVTLRCSPRSGDLSVYWYQQSLDQGLQFLIQYYNGEERAKGNILERFSAQQFPDLHSELNLSSLELGDSALYFCASSSPGRGGYTFGSGTRLTVV.

The gene calls are TRBV7-8 and TRBJ2-3; 12 bases match TRBD2. The germline V gene has CDR1 SGHVS and CDR2 FQNEAQ. This CDR3 contains 17 residues. The V gene end was trimmed by 4 bases and the J gene end by 1 base; junction bases not matched to a gene: 6. DNA of the CDR3: TGTGCCAGCAGCTGGACTAGCGGGAATTTCGGCACAGATACGCAGTATTTT. Protein sequence: CASSWTSGNFGTDTQYF.

This chain connects TRBV29-1 to TRBJ1-1; perhaps TRBD1 as D (6 bases). This CDR3 has 10 amino acids. Trimming shortened V by 7 bases and J by 7 bases, and 10 bases separated the two germline ends. CDR1 is SQVTM and CDR2 is ANQGSEA in the germline V gene. CDR3 residues: CSGSGDEAFF. Written as DNA, the CDR3 is TGCAGCGGATCAGGGGATGAAGCTTTCTTT.

The chain uses TRBV6-5 and TRBJ2-2, with D hard to call. The CDR3 has 13 amino acids. V shed 6 bases and J shed 3 bases, with 8 bases lying between them. The germline V gene encodes CDR1 MNHEY and CDR2 SVGAGI. CDR3 loop: CASSPWDTGELFF. CDR3 DNA sequence: TGTGCCAGCAGCCCGTGGGACACCGGGGAGCTGTTTTTT.

This chain uses TRBV12-3 or TRBV12-4 with TRBJ1-1; D is unclear. V dropped 5 bases and J dropped 4 bases, with 8 bases sitting between them. The CDR3 has 12 residues. CDR3 nucleotides: TGTGCCAGCAGTGTCCAAGGCACTGAAGCTTTCTTT. This codes for CASSVQGTEAFF.

The chain combines TRBV4-3 with TRBJ1-4; D is perhaps TRBD1 (5 bases). V was pared by 1 base and J by 8 bases, with 11 bases between. CDR1 is LGHNA and CDR2 is YSLEER in the germline V gene. CDR3 length: 14 residues. CDR3 protein: CASSQAGEGEKLFF. The CDR3 DNA reads TGCGCCAGCAGCCAAGCGGGGGAGGGAGAAAAACTGTTTTTT.

The rearrangement joins TRBV29-1 to TRBJ2-3; TRBD1 might be the D (5 bases). The length of the CDR3 is 16 residues. The germline gives CDR1 SQVTM, CDR2 ANQGSEA. V shed 5 bases and J shed 6 bases, with 24 bases lying between them. This chain's CDR3 is CSVNKKVRGFWDTQYF. The CDR3 coding sequence is TGCAGCGTTAATAAGAAAGTAAGGGGATTTTGGGATACGCAGTATTTT.

The chain recombines TRBV7-9 with TRBJ1-2; D remains ambiguous. The CDR3 loop spans 13 amino acids. The ends were cut back, 5 bases at V and 4 bases at J, with 11 bases in the middle. From germline, CDR1 is SEHNR and CDR2 FQNEAQ (reference sequence). The CDR3 sequence is CASSGEFSYGYTF. The CDR3 DNA follows: TGTGCCAGCAGCGGCGAATTTTCCTATGGCTACACCTTC.

The chain uses TRBV5-1 and TRBJ2-1, with TRBD1 matching over 10 bases. Germline lookup yields CDR1 SGHRS and CDR2 YFSETQ. The CDR3 length is 19 residues. J gave up 3 bases and V 4 bases, and 16 bases lay outside the gene matches. The chain's CDR3 is CASSPYRDRGLGDYNEQFF. DNA for the CDR3: TGCGCCAGCAGCCCATACCGGGACAGGGGACTAGGGGACTACAATGAGCAGTTCTTC. Drawing the rest from reference TRBV5-1 and TRBJ2-1, the complete variable domain is KAGVTQTPRYLIKTRGQQVTLSCSPISGHRSVSWYQQTPGQGLQFLFEYFSETQRNKGNFPGRFSGRQFSNSRSEMNVSTLELGDSALYLCASSPYRDRGLGDYNEQFFGPGTRLTVL.

The sample holds one count of this clone. J is TRBJ1-3 and V is TRBV28; D might be TRBD1 (6 bases). In germline, CDR1 is MDHEN, CDR2 SYDVKM. This CDR3 region has 14 residues. Deletions cut 5 bases from V and 2 bases from J, with 10 bases between. The CDR3, as DNA: TGTGCCAGCAGTGAGACAGGTACTGGAAACACCATATATTTT. Protein: CASSETGTGNTIYF.

The chain is built from TRBV5-5 and TRBJ1-5; unclear D gene. This CDR3 has 13 residues. Germline-derived CDR1 and CDR2 are SGHKS and YYEKEE (reference sequence). V lost 4 bases, J lost 3 bases, and 8 bases lay in between. The CDR3 is CASSRTDNQPQHF. CDR3 nucleotides: TGTGCCAGCAGCCGGACGGACAATCAGCCCCAGCATTTT.

This sequence joins TRBV28 and TRBJ1-2; 9 bases are a match to TRBD1. Germline V CDR1 and CDR2: MDHEN, SYDVKM. The CDR3 covers 14 residues. V shed 7 bases and J 8 bases; nucleotides not matched to a gene: 11. CDR3 region: CASTPQTGGVGYTF. The CDR3 coding sequence is TGTGCCAGCACTCCTCAGACAGGGGGGGTCGGCTACACCTTC.

The chain joins TRBV4-2 to TRBJ1-1; tentatively, D is TRBD1 (6 bases). The germline V gene has CDR1 LGHNA and CDR2 YNFKEQ. With 5 bases removed from V and 0 bases from J, the gap between germline ends came to 13 bases. The CDR3 spans 15 residues. CDR3 in amino acids: CASSAGQSLNTEAFF. Written as DNA, the CDR3 is TGTGCCAGCAGCGCCGGACAGAGCTTGAACACTGAAGCTTTCTTT.

CDR3 residues: CAITGGSNQPQHF. The CDR3 coding sequence is TGTGCCATCACAGGGGGGAGCAATCAGCCCCAGCATTTT. The chain recombines TRBV10-3 with TRBJ1-5, with 7 bases that match TRBD1. The CDR3 runs 13 residues. The germline V gene has CDR1 ENHRY and CDR2 SYGVKD. With 7 bases clipped from V and 1 base from J, the junction kept 1 base outside the gene matches.

The J gene is TRBJ1-1, the V gene TRBV7-2, with D possibly matching TRBD1 (5 bases). Trimming left V 3 bases short and J 3 bases short, with 11 bases between. The CDR3 sequence is 14 residues long. In germline, CDR1 is SGHTA, CDR2 FQGNSA. Written as DNA, the CDR3 is TGTGCCAGCAGCTTCTATACGGGGGACACTGAAGCTTTCTTT. Its protein product is CASSFYTGDTEAFF.

The V call is TRBV4-3, the J call TRBJ1-2; D is unclear. The V end was cut by 0 bases, the J end by 2 bases, with 7 bases between. This CDR3 is built from 14 residues. Germline V lookup: CDR1 LGHNA, CDR2 YSLEER. The CDR3: CASSQDRVNYGYTF. In nucleotides, the CDR3 is TGCGCCAGCAGCCAAGATCGGGTAAACTATGGCTACACCTTC.

This chain joins TRBV19 and TRBJ2-7, with TRBD1 as a possible D gene (5 bases). The CDR3 length is 14 residues. V was clipped by 3 bases and J by 5 bases, with 14 bases between them. The germline V gene encodes CDR1 LNHDA and CDR2 SQIVND (reference sequence). The DNA for the CDR3 is TGTGCCAGTAGTATTTCAGGGTCCTCGCACGAGCAGTACTTC. Translated: CASSISGSSHEQYF.

J is TRBJ2-7 and V is TRBV27, with 10 nucleotides matching TRBD2. The V gene end was trimmed by 4 bases and the J gene end by 0 bases; junction bases not matched to a gene: 12. CDR3 length: 18 residues. Germline V CDR1 and CDR2: MNHEY, SMNVEV (reference sequence). The CDR3 reads CASSSLTTSGTLSYEQYF. CDR3 coding DNA: TGTGCCAGCAGTTCCTTAACCACTAGCGGGACCCTCTCCTACGAGCAGTACTTC.

V and J are TRBV10-2 and TRBJ2-3; TRBD2 matches 9 bases. Germline CDR1 and CDR2: WSHSY and SAAADI. The CDR3 runs 17 residues. With 3 bases clipped from V and 7 bases from J, the junction kept 14 bases outside the gene matches. The CDR3 sequence: CASSDLGGGRAVYTQYF. The CDR3 coding sequence is TGCGCCAGCAGTGACCTCGGTGGCGGGAGGGCCGTATATACGCAGTATTTT.

The CDR3 DNA reads as TGCGCCAGCAGCTTGGCCCCGACAGCTAGCACAGATACGCAGTATTTT. Its translation: CASSLAPTASTDTQYF. This sequence joins TRBV5-1 and TRBJ2-3; a weak D match, TRBD1 (5 bases). The CDR3 has 16 residues. The germline V gene encodes CDR1 SGHRS and CDR2 YFSETQ. Trimming stripped 0 bases from V and 0 bases from J, with 11 bases between.

The chain has TRBV29-1 and TRBJ1-3; D possibly corresponds to TRBD1 (5 bases). Trimming cost V 6 bases and J 0 bases, with 12 bases left between them. Germline V gene sequence: CDR1 SQVTM, CDR2 ANQGSEA. The CDR3 extends over 14 amino acids. The DNA of the CDR3 is TGCAGCGTAGGGGACGGGTTCTCTGGAAACACCATATATTTT. Its protein product is CSVGDGFSGNTIYF. Full variable domain (missing parts from reference TRBV29-1 and TRBJ1-3): SAVISQKPSRDICQRGTSLTIQCQVDSQVTMMFWYRQQPGQSLTLIATANQGSEATYESGFVIDKFPISRPNLTFSTLTVSNMSPEDSSIYLCSVGDGFSGNTIYFGEGSWLTVV.

The J gene is TRBJ2-5, the V gene TRBV7-9; D could derive from TRBD1 or TRBD2 (5 bases each). The V end lost 3 bases, the J end lost 7 bases, and 9 bases lay between the germline ends. Germline-derived CDR1 and CDR2 are SEHNR and FQNEAQ (reference sequence). The CDR3 is 12 residues long. The CDR3 is CASSLPGGTQYF. The CDR3 coding sequence is TGTGCCAGCAGCTTGCCTGGGGGGACCCAGTACTTC.

This chain links TRBV30 with TRBJ1-1, with D perhaps matching TRBD1 (5 bases). With 2 bases removed from V and 10 bases from J, the gap between germline ends came to 14 bases. Germline assignment: CDR1 GTSNPN and CDR2 SVGIG (reference sequence). The CDR3 loop spans 12 amino acids. The CDR3 nucleotides are TGTGCCTGGAGTAACCCTAGGGGAGGAGCTTTCTTT. This translates into CAWSNPRGGAFF.

CDR3: CASSGGSSYNEQFF. CDR3 sequence (DNA): TGTGCCAGCAGCGGGGGGAGCTCCTACAATGAGCAGTTCTTC. V usage is TRBV9 and J usage is TRBJ2-1; tentatively, D is TRBD1 or TRBD2 (5 bases each). V gave up 3 bases and J gave up 0 bases, with 7 bases separating them. Germline V lookup: CDR1 SGDLS, CDR2 YYNGEE. The length of the CDR3 is 14 residues. The full variable domain, completed using reference TRBV9 and TRBJ2-1, is DSGVTQTPKHLITATGQRVTLRCSPRSGDLSVYWYQQSLDQGLQFLIQYYNGEERAKGNILERFSAQQFPDLHSELNLSSLELGDSALYFCASSGGSSYNEQFFGPGTRLTVL.

The chain is built from TRBV2 and TRBJ1-6; D is unclear. Trimming shortened V by 5 bases and J by 8 bases, and 13 bases separated the two germline ends. CDR3 length: 14 amino acids. The germline V gene has CDR1 SNHLY and CDR2 FYNNEI. The CDR3 nucleotides are TGTGCCAGCAGTCAACAAGGGAGAGATTCACCCCTCCACTTT. Its protein is CASSQQGRDSPLHF.

This clone was observed a handful of times. The V and J genes are TRBV5-5 and TRBJ2-7, with 9 bases matching TRBD2. This CDR3 is 15 amino acids long. CDR1 and CDR2 (germline): SGHKS, YYEKEE (reference sequence). Trimming cost V 4 bases and J 0 bases; bases outside gene matches: 5. CDR3 residues: CASSPAGGYSYEQYF. The CDR3 coding sequence is TGTGCCAGCAGCCCAGCGGGAGGCTACTCCTACGAGCAGTACTTC. The full variable domain, completed using reference TRBV5-5 and TRBJ2-7, is DAGVTQSPTHLIKTRGQQVTLRCSPISGHKSVSWYQQVLGQGPQFIFQYYEKEERGRGNFPDRFSARQFPNYSSELNVNALLLGDSALYLCASSPAGGYSYEQYFGPGTRLTVT.

The chain joins TRBV7-2 to TRBJ2-7; D is undetermined. Germline assignment: CDR1 SGHTA and CDR2 FQGNSA. There are 16 residues in the CDR3. Trimming stripped 1 base from V and 9 bases from J, with 22 bases between. CDR3 nucleotides: TGTGCCAGCAGCTTAGTAGCCCACTACCTCTCTACGTTGCAGTACTTC. Translated, it gives CASSLVAHYLSTLQYF.

Only one count was recorded for this clone. The V gene is TRBV20-1, the J gene TRBJ2-1, with D maybe TRBD1 (5 bases). The CDR3 is 11 amino acids. Trimming pared 0 bases from V and 12 bases from J, leaving 9 bases between. Per germline, CDR1 DFQATT and CDR2 SNEGSKA (reference sequence). CDR3 nucleotides: TGCAGTGCTAGAGAGGCAGGGCTGCAGTTCTTC. Protein product: CSAREAGLQFF.